What follows describes a single T cell receptor beta chain. What it binds is not known. This CDR3 comprises 16 residues. Trimming left V 5 bases short and J 0 bases short, with 14 bases between. In germline, CDR1 is SGHTA, CDR2 FQGTGA. Profiling relied on immunoSEQ multiplex PCR, and the TCRdb table lists in-frame clones only, not all of them. The sample contains roughly 34,000 clones, roughly 90% of which appear only once. These data come from a study of OX40 agonist ivuxolimab in advanced cancers. Study information: Partial responses were seen in three patients, one with hepatocellular carcinoma and two with cutaneous melanoma.

Study observations and caveats: More expanded clones were found, on average, in CD8+ than in CD4+ T cells. Low normalized T-cell clonal expansion was also seen in some nonresponders.

This TCR was recovered from an adult with an advanced solid tumor such as melanoma, head and neck, liver or kidney cancer. The input for sequencing was CD4+ or CD8+ T cells sorted from blood, taken in a trial of the OX40 agonist ivuxolimab. The chain uses TRBV7-3 and TRBJ1-3, with D possibly being TRBD1 (6 bases). DNA for the CDR3: TGTGCCAGCAGCCCCACCGACAGGCTCTCTGGAAACACCATATATTTT. It specifies CASSPTDRLSGNTIYF. Drawing the rest from reference TRBV7-3 and TRBJ1-3, the complete variable domain is GAGVSQTPSNKVTEKGKYVELRCDPISGHTALYWYRQSLGQGPEFLIYFQGTGAADDSGLPNDRFFAVRPEGSVSTLKIQRTERGDSAVYLCASSPTDRLSGNTIYFGEGSWLTVV.